This T cell receptor (beta chain) originates from a study of control samples from healthy donors and cancer patients. This table comes from immunoSEQ multiplex PCR, and its TCRdb copy is limited to in-frame clones, with some not included. Among about 44,000 clones listed, about 87% were seen once. Per the germline V gene, CDR1 is SGHRS and CDR2 is YFSETQ. Trimming took 4 bases from V and 2 from J; bases not matched to a gene: 4. The CDR3 totals 14 residues. The chain couples TRBV5-1 to TRBJ2-7; 9 positions agree with TRBD1. The sequenced sample consisted of PBMCs. The sequence was obtained from a woman aged 55-69 years with lung cancer. The DNA for the CDR3 is TGCGCCAGCAGCCGGGACAGGGCCACCTACGAGCAGTACTTC. Encoded protein: CASSRDRATYEQYF.